The table lists the clone carrying this T cell receptor beta chain with a few counts. Its antigen remains unidentified. Germline V gene sequence: CDR1 MGHRA, CDR2 YSYEKL. This CDR3 contains 14 residues. The V gene end was trimmed by 3 bases and the J gene end by 9 bases; junction bases not matched to a gene: 4. The PCR made use of 60 Vbeta and 13 Jbeta primers. Measured with immunoSEQ multiplex PCR; TCRdb has only the in-frame clones, and not every one. The table has about 120,000 clones, under 80% seen once. This entry comes from a study of cytomegalovirus exposure and HLA in healthy donors. Study-level points and caveats: Later examination showed HLA-associated TCR beta chains had greater clonal expansion than equally common others.

This clonotype was sampled from a man in his sixties in good health and CMV-seropositive. V and J are TRBV4-1 and TRBJ2-1, with 11 bases that match TRBD2. The sample consisted of PBMCs. The CDR3, as DNA: TGCGCCAGCAGCCACACTAGCGGGGGTGCTGAGCAGTTCTTC. It translates to CASSHTSGGAEQFF.